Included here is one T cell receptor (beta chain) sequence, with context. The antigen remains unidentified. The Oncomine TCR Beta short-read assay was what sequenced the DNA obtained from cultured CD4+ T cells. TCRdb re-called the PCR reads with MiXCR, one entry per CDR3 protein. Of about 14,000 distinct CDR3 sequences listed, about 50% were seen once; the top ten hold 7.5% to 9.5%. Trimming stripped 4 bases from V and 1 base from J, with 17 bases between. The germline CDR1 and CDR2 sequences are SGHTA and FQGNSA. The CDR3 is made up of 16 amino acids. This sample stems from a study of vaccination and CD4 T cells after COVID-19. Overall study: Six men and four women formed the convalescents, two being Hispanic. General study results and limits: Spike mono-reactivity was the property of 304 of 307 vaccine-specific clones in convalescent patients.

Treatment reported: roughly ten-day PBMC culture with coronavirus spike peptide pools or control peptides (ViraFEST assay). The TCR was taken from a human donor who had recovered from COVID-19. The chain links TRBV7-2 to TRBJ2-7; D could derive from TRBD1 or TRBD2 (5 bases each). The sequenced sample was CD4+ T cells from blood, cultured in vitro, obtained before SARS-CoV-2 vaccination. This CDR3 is CASSSAGAPASYEQYF. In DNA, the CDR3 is TGTGCCAGCAGCTCGGCCGGGGCCCCCGCTTCCTACGAGCAGTACTTC.